The clone carrying this TCR beta chain occurred a few times. As yet, its antigen is unknown. Each TCR beta library was made by quantitative 5'-RACE that incorporated molecular barcodes. MiXCR was run by TCRdb on the 5' RACE reads, yielding one entry per CDR3 protein. Of 30,000 to 45,000 distinct CDR3 sequences detected, approximately 15% appear once; the ten largest clones hold 35% to 50%. The data stem from a study of CD8 T cells in ankylosing spondylitis. V gave up 6 bases and J gave up 2 bases, with 15 bases separating them. The CDR3 covers 15 residues. The V gene's germline CDR1 is KGHDR and CDR2 SFDVKD. Study findings and constraints: For ankylosing spondylitis blood, a TCR beta motif of fewer than 10 highly homologous variants appeared characteristic.

The sequence came from a male donor with ankylosing spondylitis or in good health (not recorded which). Sequencing was performed on blood. V and J are TRBV24-1 and TRBJ1-1; D gene ambiguous. CDR3 nucleotide sequence: TGTGCCACCAGTACTGGAGGGAACGGTAACACTGAAGCTTTCTTT. Encoded protein: CATSTGGNGNTEAFF.